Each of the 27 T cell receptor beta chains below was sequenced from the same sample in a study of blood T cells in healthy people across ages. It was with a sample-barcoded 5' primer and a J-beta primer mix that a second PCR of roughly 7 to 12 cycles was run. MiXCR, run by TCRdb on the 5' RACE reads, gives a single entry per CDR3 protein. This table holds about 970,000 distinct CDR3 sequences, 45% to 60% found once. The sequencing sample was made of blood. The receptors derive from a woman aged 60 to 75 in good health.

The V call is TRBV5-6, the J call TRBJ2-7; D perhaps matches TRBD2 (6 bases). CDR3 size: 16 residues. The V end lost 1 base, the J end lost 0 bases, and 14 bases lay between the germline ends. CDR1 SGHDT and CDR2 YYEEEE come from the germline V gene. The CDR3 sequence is CASSLLGTGSSYEQYF. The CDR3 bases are TGTGCCAGCAGCTTGTTGGGGACTGGAAGCTCCTACGAGCAGTACTTC.

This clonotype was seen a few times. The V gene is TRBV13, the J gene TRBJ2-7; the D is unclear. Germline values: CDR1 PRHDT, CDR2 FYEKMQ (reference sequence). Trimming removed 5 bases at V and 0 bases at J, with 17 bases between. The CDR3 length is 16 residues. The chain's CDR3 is CASSRSGGATSYEQYF. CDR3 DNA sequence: TGTGCCAGCAGCCGGTCGGGCGGAGCCACCTCCTACGAGCAGTACTTC.

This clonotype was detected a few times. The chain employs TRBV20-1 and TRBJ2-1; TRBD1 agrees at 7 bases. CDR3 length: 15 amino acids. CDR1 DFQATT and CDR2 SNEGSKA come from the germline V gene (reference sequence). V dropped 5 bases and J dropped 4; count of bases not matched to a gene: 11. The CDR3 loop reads CSAQGRDRDYNEQFF. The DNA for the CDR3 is TGCAGTGCTCAGGGCCGGGACAGAGATTACAATGAGCAGTTCTTC.

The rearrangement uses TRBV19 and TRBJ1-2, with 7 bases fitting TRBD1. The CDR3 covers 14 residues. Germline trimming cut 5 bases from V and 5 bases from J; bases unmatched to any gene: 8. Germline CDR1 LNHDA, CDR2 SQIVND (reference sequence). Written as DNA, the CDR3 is TGTGCCAGTAGTGTAAGAGGGGGCTCGTATGGCTACACCTTC. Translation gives CASSVRGGSYGYTF.

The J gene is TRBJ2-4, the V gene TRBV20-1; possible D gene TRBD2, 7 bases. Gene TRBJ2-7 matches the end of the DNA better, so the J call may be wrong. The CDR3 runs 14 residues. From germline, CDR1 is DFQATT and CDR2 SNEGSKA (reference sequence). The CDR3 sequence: CSARVGGVPYEQYF. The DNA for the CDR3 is TGCAGTGCTAGGGTAGGGGGGGTCCCCTACGAGCAGTACTTC.

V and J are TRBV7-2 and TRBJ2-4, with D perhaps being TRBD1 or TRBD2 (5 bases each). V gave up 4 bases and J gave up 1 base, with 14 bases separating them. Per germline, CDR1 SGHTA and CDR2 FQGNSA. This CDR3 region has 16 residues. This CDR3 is CTSSSRIWGAKNIQYF. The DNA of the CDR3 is TGTACCAGCAGCTCAAGGATTTGGGGGGCCAAAAACATTCAGTACTTC. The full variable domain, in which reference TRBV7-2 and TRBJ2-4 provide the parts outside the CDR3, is GAGVSQSPSNKVTEKGKDVELRCDPISGHTALYWYRQSLGQGLEFLIYFQGNSAPDKSGLPSDRFSAERTGGSVSTLTIQRTQQEDSAVYLCTSSSRIWGAKNIQYFGAGTRLSVL.

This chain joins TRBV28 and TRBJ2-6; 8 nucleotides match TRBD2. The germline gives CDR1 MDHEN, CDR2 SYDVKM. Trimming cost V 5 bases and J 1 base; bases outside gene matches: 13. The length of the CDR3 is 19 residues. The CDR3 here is CASSLGGGLVRSGANVLTF. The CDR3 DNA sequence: TGTGCCAGCAGTCTAGGCGGGGGACTAGTTAGGTCTGGGGCCAACGTCCTGACTTTC.

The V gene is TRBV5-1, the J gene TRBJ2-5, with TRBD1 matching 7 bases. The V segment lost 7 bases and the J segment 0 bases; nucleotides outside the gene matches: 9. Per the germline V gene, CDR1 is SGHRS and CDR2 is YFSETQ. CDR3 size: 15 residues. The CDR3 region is CASRRGTEYQETQYF. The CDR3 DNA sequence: TGCGCCAGCCGCAGGGGGACGGAGTACCAAGAGACCCAGTACTTC.

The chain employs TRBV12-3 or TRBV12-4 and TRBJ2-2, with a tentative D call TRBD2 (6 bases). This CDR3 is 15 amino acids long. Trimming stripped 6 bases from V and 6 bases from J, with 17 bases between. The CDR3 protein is CASRRNSGRSGELFF. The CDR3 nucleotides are TGTGCCAGCAGGCGAAATAGCGGCAGGTCCGGGGAGCTGTTTTTT.

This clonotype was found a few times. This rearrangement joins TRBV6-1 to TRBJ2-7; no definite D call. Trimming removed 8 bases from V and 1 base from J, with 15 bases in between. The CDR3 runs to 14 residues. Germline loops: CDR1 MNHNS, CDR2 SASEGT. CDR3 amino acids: CASYSWPSSYEQYF. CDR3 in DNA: TGTGCCAGCTACAGCTGGCCCTCTTCCTACGAGCAGTACTTC.

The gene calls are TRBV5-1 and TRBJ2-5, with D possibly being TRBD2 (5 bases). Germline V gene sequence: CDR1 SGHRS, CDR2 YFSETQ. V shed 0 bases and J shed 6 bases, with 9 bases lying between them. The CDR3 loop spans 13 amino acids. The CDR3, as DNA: TGCGCCAGCAGCTTGGGACTACAGAAGACCCAGTACTTC. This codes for CASSLGLQKTQYF. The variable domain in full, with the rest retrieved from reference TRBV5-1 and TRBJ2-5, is KAGVTQTPRYLIKTRGQQVTLSCSPISGHRSVSWYQQTPGQGLQFLFEYFSETQRNKGNFPGRFSGRQFSNSRSEMNVSTLELGDSALYLCASSLGLQKTQYFGPGTRLLVL.

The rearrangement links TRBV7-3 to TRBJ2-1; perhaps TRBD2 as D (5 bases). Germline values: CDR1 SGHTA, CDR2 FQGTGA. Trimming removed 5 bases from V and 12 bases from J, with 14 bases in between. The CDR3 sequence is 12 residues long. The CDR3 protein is CASSPGGAWQFF. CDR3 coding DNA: TGTGCCAGCAGCCCCGGAGGAGCTTGGCAGTTCTTC.

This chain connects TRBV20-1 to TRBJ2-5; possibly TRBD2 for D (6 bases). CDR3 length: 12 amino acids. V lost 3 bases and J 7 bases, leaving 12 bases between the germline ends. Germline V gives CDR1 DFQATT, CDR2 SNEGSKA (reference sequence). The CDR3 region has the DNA TGCAGTGCTAGCGGGGGACGCGGGACCCAGTACTTC. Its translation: CSASGGRGTQYF.

For the CDR3, the DNA is TGCAGTGCTAGAGGCGGAACGGGAACGCAGTATTTT. Its translation: CSARGGTGTQYF. This chain connects TRBV20-1 to TRBJ2-3, with TRBD2 as a possible D gene (5 bases). Trimming removed 1 base from V and 9 bases from J, with 11 bases in between. This CDR3 contains 12 residues. Germline lookup yields CDR1 DFQATT and CDR2 SNEGSKA (reference sequence).

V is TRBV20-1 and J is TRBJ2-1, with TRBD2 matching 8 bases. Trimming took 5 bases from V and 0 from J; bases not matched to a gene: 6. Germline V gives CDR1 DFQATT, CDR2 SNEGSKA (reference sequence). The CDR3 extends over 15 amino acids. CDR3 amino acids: CSARGGWASYNEQFF. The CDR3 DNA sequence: TGCAGTGCTCGGGGGGGGTGGGCCTCCTACAATGAGCAGTTCTTC.

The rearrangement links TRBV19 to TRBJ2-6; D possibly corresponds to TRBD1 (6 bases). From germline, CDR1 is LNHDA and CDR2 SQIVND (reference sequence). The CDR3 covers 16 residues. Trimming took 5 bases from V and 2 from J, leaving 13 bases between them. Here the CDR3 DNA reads TGTGCCAGTAGTGCCTCTGGGGGCGCTGGGGCCAACGTCCTGACTTTC. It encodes CASSASGGAGANVLTF.

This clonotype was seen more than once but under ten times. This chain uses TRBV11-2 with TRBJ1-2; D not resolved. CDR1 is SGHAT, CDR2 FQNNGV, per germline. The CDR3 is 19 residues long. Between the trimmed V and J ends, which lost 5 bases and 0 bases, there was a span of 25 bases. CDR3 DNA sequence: TGTGCCAGCAGCCATCTCAACTCGGGTGGAGGAATAGCTAACTATGGCTACACCTTC. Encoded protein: CASSHLNSGGGIANYGYTF.

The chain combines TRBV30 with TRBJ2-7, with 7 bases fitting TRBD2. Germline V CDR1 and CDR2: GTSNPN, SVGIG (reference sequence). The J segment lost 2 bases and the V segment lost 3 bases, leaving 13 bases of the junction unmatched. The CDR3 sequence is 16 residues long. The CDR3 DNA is TGTGCCTGGAGATCGCGCGGGAGATCATTGACCTACGAGCAGTACTTC. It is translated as CAWRSRGRSLTYEQYF.

CDR3 protein: CASSLTIDNEQFF. The DNA of the CDR3 is TGTGCCAGCAGCCTAACGATCGACAATGAGCAGTTCTTC. The rearrangement joins TRBV7-8 to TRBJ2-1; D is ambiguous. The V and J ends lost 5 bases and 5 bases respectively, with 10 bases between them. The CDR3 is 13 residues long. CDR1 SGHVS and CDR2 FQNEAQ come from the germline V gene.

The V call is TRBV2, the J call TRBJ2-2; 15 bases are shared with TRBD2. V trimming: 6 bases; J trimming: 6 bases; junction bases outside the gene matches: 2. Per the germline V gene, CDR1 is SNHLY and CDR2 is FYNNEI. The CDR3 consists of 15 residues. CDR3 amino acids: CASSGLAGGAGELFF. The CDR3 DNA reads TGTGCCAGCAGCGGACTAGCGGGAGGGGCCGGGGAGCTGTTTTTT.

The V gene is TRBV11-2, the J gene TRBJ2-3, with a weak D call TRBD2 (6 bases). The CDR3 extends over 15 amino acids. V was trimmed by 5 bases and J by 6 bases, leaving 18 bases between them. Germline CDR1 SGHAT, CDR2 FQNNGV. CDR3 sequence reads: CASSPLGGLPDTQYF. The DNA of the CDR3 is TGTGCCAGCAGCCCTTTGGGGGGATTGCCCGATACGCAGTATTTT.

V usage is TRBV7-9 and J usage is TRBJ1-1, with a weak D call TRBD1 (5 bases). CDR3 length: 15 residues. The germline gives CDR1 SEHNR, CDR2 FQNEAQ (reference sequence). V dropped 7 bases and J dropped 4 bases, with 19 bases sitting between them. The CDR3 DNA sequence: TGTGCCAGCAATCCGGGGCCGGGGGGTGGCACTGAAGCTTTCTTT. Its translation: CASNPGPGGGTEAFF.

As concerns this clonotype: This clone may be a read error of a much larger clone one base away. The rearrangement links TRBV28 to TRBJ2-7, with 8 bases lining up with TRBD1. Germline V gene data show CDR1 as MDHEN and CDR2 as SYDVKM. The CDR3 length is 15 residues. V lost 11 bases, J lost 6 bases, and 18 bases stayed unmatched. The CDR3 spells CAGSEFTGGIGEQYF. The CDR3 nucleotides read TGTGCCGGCTCCGAATTTACAGGGGGGATCGGCGAGCAGTACTTC. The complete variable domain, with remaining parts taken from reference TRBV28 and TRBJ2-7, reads DVKVTQSSRYLVKRTGEKVFLECVQDMDHENMFWYRQDPGLGLRLIYFSYDVKMKEKGDIPEGYSVSREKKERFSLILESASTNQTSMYLCAGSEFTGGIGEQYFGPGTRLTVT.

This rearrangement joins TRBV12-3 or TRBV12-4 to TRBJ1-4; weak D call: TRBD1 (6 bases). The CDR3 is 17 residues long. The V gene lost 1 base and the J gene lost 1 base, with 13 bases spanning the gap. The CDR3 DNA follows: TGTGCCAGCAGTTTAGGGGGGCTATATGGAACTAATGAAAAACTGTTTTTT. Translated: CASSLGGLYGTNEKLFF.

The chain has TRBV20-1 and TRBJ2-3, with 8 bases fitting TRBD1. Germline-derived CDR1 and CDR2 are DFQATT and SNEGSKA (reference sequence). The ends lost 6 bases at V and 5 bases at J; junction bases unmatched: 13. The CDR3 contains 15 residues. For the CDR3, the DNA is TGCAGTGCGCTAAGGAACAGGGGGTTAGAAGATACGCAGTATTTT. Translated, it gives CSALRNRGLEDTQYF.

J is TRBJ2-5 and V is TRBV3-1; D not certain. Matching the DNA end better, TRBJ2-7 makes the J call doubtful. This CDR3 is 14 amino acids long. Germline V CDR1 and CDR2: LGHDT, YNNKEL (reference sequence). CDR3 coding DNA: TGTGCCAGCAGCCAAGATTGGTCTTCGAACGAGCAGTACTTC. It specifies CASSQDWSSNEQYF.

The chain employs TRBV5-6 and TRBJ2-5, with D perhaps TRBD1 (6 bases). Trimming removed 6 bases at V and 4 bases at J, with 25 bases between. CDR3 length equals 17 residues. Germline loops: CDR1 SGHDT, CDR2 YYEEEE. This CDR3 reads CASTFGFLRDTVETQYF. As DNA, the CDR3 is TGTGCCAGCACCTTCGGGTTTCTCCGGGACACCGTAGAGACCCAGTACTTC.